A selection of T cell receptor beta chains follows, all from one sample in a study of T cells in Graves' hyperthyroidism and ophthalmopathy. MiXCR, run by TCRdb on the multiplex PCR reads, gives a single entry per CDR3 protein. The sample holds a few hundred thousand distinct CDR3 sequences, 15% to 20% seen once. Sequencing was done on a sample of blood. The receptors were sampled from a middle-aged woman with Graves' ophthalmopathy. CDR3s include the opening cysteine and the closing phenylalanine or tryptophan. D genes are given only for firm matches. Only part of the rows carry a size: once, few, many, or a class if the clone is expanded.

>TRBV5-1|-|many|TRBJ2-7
TGCGCCAGCAGCTTGGTTTTCGGACACCATTCAGACGAGCAGTACTTC
CASSLVFGHHSDEQYF
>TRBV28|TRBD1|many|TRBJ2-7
TGTGCCAGCAGTTCTAATTATATGGGACAGGAAAACTACGAGCAGTACTTC
CASSSNYMGQENYEQYF
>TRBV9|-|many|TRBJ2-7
TGTGCCAGCAGCGGGGGGACTTTAACCTCCTACGAGCAGTACTTC
CASSGGTLTSYEQYF
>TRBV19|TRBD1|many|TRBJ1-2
TGTGCCAGTAGTATTCGACAGGGAAAGGGCGATGGCTACACCTTC
CASSIRQGKGDGYTF
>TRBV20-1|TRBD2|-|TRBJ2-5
TGCAGTGCCGGACTAGCGGGAGTGCAAGAGACCCAGTACTTC
CSAGLAGVQETQYF
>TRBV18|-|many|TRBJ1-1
TGTGCCAGCTCACCACCGGGGGTCCGGGGGGTGGGAGGAACTTTCTTT
CASSPPGVRGVGGTFF
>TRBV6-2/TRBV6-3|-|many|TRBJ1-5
TGTGCCACGGGTCTTCGTAATCAGCCCCAGCATTTT
CATGLRNQPQHF
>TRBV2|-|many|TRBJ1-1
TGTGCCAGCAGACAAGGGACTGAAGCTTTCTTT
CASRQGTEAFF
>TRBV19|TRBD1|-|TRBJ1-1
TGTGCCAGTAGTGCTTTACAGGGGGCCCACTCTGAAGCTTTCTTT
CASSALQGAHSEAFF
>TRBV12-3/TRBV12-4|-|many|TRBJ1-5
TGTGCCAGCAGTTTAGTAGGTGATTGGGAACATAGGCAGCATTTT
CASSLVGDWEHRQHF
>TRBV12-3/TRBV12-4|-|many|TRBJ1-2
TGTGCCAGCAGTTTTAGGGACACCTCACAGCTGTATGGCTACACCTTC
CASSFRDTSQLYGYTF
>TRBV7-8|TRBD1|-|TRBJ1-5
TGTGCCAGCAGTGGCGGGACAGAAATCAATCAGCCCCAGCATTTT
CASSGGTEINQPQHF
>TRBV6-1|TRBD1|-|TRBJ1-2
TGTGCCAGCAGTGTACGACAGGGTTCGGCCTCTGGCTACACCTTC
CASSVRQGSASGYTF
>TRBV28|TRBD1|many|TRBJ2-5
TGTGCCAGCATGGGGACAGGGGCGTTGGGGACCCAGTACTTC
CASMGTGALGTQYF
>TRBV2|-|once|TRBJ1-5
TGTGCCAGCACTAGGGGACCGTATAGCAATCAGCCCCAGCATTTT
CASTRGPYSNQPQHF
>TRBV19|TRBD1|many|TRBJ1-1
TGTGCCAGTACCGACGGACAGGGATGGACTGAAGCTTTCTTT
CASTDGQGWTEAFF
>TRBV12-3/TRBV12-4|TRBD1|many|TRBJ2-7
TGTGCCGGCAGTTTCTTAGGACAGGTCGAGCAGTACTTC
CAGSFLGQVEQYF
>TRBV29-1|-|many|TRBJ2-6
TGCAGCGTTGATCCACTGTTAACCTCTGGGGCCAACGTCCTGACTTTC
CSVDPLLTSGANVLTF
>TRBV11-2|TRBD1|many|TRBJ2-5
TGTGCCAGCAGCCGAGACAGGGGAGGCGAGACCCAGTACTTC
CASSRDRGGETQYF
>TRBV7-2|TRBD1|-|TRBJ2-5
TGTGCCAGCAGCCTTAGTACAGGGGGCCAGGAGACCCAGTACTTC
CASSLSTGGQETQYF
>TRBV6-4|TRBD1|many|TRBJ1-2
TGTGCCAGCAGATCAATGCCCGGGACAGGGACTAACTATGGCTACACCTTC
CASRSMPGTGTNYGYTF
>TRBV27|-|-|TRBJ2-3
TGTGCCAGCAGTCCCCTAGAGCCTAGCACAGATACGCAGTATTTT
CASSPLEPSTDTQYF
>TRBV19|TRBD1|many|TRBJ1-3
TGTGCCAGTAGCCAGCCGCGGGACAGCACCAACTCTGGAAACACCATATATTTT
CASSQPRDSTNSGNTIYF
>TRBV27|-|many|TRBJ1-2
TGTGCCAGCAGTTTAAGCAGGCTTTATGGCTACACCTTC
CASSLSRLYGYTF
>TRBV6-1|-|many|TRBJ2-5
TGTGCCAGCAGTGATCGGGGACACCAAGAGACCCAGTACTTC
CASSDRGHQETQYF
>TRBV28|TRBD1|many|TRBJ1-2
TGTGCCAGCAGTTATGGGGACAGGGAGGGCTATGGCTACACCTTC
CASSYGDREGYGYTF
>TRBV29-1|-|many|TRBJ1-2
TGCAGCGTGGCCCGGCAGGGCCCTAACTATGGCTACACCTTC
CSVARQGPNYGYTF
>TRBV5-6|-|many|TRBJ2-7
TGTGCCAGCAGCGCCGACGCAGGGTTCCACGAGCAGTACTTC
CASSADAGFHEQYF
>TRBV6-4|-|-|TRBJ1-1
TGTGCCAGCGAAAACCCCTCGGGGCTGAACACTGAAGCTTTCTTT
CASENPSGLNTEAFF
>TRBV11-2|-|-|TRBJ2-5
TGTGCCAGCAGCCTCTGGACAGCCCAAGAGACCCAGTACTTC
CASSLWTAQETQYF
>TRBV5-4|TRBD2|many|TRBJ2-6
TGTGCCAGCAGCTTGGTTGCTAGCGGGACTGGGGCCAACGTCCTGACTTTC
CASSLVASGTGANVLTF
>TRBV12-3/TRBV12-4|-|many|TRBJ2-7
TGTGCCAGCAGTTTCGGTGGGAGTCTACTCGAGCAGTACTTC
CASSFGGSLLEQYF
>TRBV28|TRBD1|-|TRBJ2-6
TGTGCCAGCAGACCGGGACAGGGATCTGGGGCCAACGTCCTGACTTTC
CASRPGQGSGANVLTF
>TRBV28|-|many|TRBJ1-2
TGTGCCAGCAGTTTGGTTCGGTTTAGTGGCTACACCTTC
CASSLVRFSGYTF
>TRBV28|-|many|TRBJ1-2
TGTGCCAGCAGTCGACCCCACACGGGCTACACCTTC
CASSRPHTGYTF
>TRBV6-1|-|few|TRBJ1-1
TGTGCCATCTCGAAGGACACTGAAGCTTCCTTT
CAISKDTEASF
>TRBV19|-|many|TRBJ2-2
TGTGCCAGTAGTCCCTCGGGGCAGGGGATTTACACCGGGGAGCTGTTTTTT
CASSPSGQGIYTGELFF
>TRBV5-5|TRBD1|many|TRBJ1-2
TGTGCCAGCAGCCCGGGACAGGGACGCCCTAACTATGGCTACACCTTC
CASSPGQGRPNYGYTF
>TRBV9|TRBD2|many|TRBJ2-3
TGTGCCAGCAGCGGGGGACTAGCGGGAGGGACTACGCAGTATTTT
CASSGGLAGGTTQYF
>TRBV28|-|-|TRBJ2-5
TGTGCCAGCAGCCCTTCTTGGACGGAAGAGACCCAGTACTTC
CASSPSWTEETQYF
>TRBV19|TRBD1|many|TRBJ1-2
TGTGCCAGCAAGACCGGACAGGGGTCTGGCTACACCTTC
CASKTGQGSGYTF
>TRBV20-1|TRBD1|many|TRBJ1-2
TGCAGTGCTAGAGGGCTCGGGACAGGAAGAAGAGGCTACACCTTC
CSARGLGTGRRGYTF
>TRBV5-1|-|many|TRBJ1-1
TGCGCCAGCAGTTCGGACCCAAACACTGAAGCTTTCTTT
CASSSDPNTEAFF
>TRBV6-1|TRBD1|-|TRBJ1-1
TGTGCCAGCAGGGTCAGACAGGGGGCTACAAACACTGAAGCTTTCTTT
CASRVRQGATNTEAFF
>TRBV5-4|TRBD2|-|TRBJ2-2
TGTGCCAGCAGCTTTAGCGGGAGGGTCACCGGGGAGCTGTTTTTT
CASSFSGRVTGELFF
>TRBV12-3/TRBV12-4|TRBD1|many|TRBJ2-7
TGTGCCAGCAGTTTAGGGACAGGGGTGACCTACGAGCAGTACTTC
CASSLGTGVTYEQYF
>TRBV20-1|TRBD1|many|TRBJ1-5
TGCAGTGCTAGAGATGGCGGAGGGACAGTCAGGCAGCCCCAGCATTTT
CSARDGGGTVRQPQHF
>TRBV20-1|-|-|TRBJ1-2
TGCAGTGCTAGAGACGTGGACAGAACTAACTATGGCTACACCTTC
CSARDVDRTNYGYTF
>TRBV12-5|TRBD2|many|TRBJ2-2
TGTGCTAGTGGTTTCCTAGCGGGCCACACCGGGGAGCTGTTTTTT
CASGFLAGHTGELFF
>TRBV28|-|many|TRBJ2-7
TGTGCCAGCAGTTTAAGGAGGGGGATCTCCTACGAGCAGTACTTC
CASSLRRGISYEQYF
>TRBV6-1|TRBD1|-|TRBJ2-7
TGTGCCAACTCGGACAGGGGAAACGAGCAGTACTTC
CANSDRGNEQYF
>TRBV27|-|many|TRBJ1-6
TGTGCCCCGCAATTGACCCTCCACTTT
CAPQLTLHF
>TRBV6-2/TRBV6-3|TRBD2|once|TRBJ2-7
TGTGCCAGCACCCCGGACGGCGGGAGTTACGAGCAGTACTTC
CASTPDGGSYEQYF
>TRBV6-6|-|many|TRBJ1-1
TGTGCCAGCAGACCCAGGTCGTTGGTGGGGGCCAGAATGAACACTGAAGCTTTCTTT
CASRPRSLVGARMNTEAFF
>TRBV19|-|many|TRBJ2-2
TGTGCCAGTAGTAGCACACAGGGAAACACCGGGGAGCTGTTTTTT
CASSSTQGNTGELFF